Reported below is one T cell receptor beta chain. Its antigen remains unidentified. This record belongs to a study of PD-1 blockade in classical Hodgkin lymphoma. Notes on the study in general: TCR diversity at baseline was reported to be reduced in newly diagnosed patients relative to healthy donors. Only CD4+ TCR diversity, not CD8+, had risen significantly by C4D1. Baseline diversity in complete responders resembled that of newly diagnosed patients.

Assay: immunoSEQ multiplex PCR; the TCRdb copy retains only in-frame clones and omits some. The top ten hold around a fifth of the sample, which has about 22,000 clones, about four fifths seen once. No patient escaped relapse after autologous stem cell transplantation, and brentuximab vedotin exposure varied. This clonotype was obtained from a human donor with classical Hodgkin lymphoma. The sequencing here drew on peripheral blood mononuclear cells (PBMCs), taken before the second cycle of nivolumab.

CDR3 sequence reads: CSAGGGNSGNTIYF. The CDR3 bases are TGCAGCGCCGGTGGGGGGAACTCTGGAAACACCATATATTTT. V and J are TRBV29-1 and TRBJ1-3, with D perhaps TRBD1 (5 bases). In germline, CDR1 is SQVTM, CDR2 ANQGSEA. This CDR3 is built from 14 residues. Trimming pared 7 bases from V and 0 bases from J, leaving 13 bases between.